Described below is a single TCR beta chain sequence and its context. Original processing methods: Researchers report that nucleated cell counts were estimated from reference gene primer amplification. TCRdb's table, derived via immunoSEQ multiplex PCR, lists solely in-frame clones and lacks some. V and J calls plus clone size are reproduced from that table; the DNA served to infer D and trimming. The sample contains 200,000 to 300,000 clones, 88% of which appear only once. This entry comes from a study of blood T cell repertoires in COVID-19. About the research overall: Sample material is recorded as cDNA or gDNA derived from T cells, B-cell-depleted T cells, or PBMCs.

The CDR3 consists of 16 residues. Germline CDR1 reads MNHEY; CDR2 reads SVGAGI. Trimming shortened V by 4 bases and J by 2 bases, and 15 bases separated the two germline ends. Residents of about two dozen US areas, aged roughly 18 to 90 years, made up the participants. This receptor was identified in a woman in her thirties or forties with acute COVID-19. The sample comprised PBMCs or T cells enriched from blood (not recorded which). V usage is TRBV6-5 and J usage is TRBJ1-5; D not resolved. The CDR3 DNA reads as TGTGCCAGCAGTTTTTTACTCTTCGTCGGCAATCAGCCCCAGCATTTT. It encodes CASSFLLFVGNQPQHF.